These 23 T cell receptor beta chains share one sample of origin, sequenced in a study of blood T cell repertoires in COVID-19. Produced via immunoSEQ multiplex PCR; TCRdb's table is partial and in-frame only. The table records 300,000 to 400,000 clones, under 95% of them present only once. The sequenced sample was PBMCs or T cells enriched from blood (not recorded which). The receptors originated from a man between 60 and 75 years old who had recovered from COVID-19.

The CDR3 DNA reads TGTGCCAGCAGCCAAGAGGGAGCTAGCGGGAGAGGCCTAAAAAACATTCAGTACTTC. Amino acid sequence: CASSQEGASGRGLKNIQYF. The genes are TRBV3-1 (or the pseudogene TRBV3-2) and TRBJ2-4; 10 bases are shared with TRBD2. In germline, CDR1 is LGHDT, CDR2 YNNKEL (reference sequence). Trimming removed 0 bases from V and 4 bases from J; junction bases left unmatched: 12. This CDR3 has 19 residues.

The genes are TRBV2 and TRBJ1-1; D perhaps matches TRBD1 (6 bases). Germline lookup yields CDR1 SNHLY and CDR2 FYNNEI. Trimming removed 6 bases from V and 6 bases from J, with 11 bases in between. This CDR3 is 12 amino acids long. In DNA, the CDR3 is TGTGCCAGCAGACAGGGTTTCGCTGAAGCTTTCTTT. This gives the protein CASRQGFAEAFF.

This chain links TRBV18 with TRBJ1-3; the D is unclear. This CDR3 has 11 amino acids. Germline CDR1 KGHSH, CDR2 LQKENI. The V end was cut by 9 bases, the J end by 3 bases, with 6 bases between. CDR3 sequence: CARVLGNTIYF. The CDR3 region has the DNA TGTGCCAGAGTACTTGGAAACACCATATATTTT.

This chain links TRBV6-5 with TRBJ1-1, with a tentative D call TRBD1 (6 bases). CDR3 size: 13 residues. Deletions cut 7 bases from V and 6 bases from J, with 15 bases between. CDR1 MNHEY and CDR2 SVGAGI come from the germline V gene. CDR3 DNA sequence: TGTGCCAGCACCCAGCAGGGGTTCGCTGAAGCTTTCTTT. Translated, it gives CASTQQGFAEAFF.

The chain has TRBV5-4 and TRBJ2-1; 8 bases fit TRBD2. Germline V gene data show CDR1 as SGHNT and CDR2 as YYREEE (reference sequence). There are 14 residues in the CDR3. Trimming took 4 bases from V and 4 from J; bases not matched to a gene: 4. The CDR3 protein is CASSRGGIYNEQFF. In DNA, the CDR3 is TGTGCCAGCAGCCGGGGGGGAATTTACAATGAGCAGTTCTTC.

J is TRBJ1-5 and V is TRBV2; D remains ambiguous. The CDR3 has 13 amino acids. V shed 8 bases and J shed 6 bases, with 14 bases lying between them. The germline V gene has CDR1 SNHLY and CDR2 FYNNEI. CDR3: CASCAEGGQPQHF. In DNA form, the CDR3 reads TGTGCCAGCTGTGCGGAAGGAGGTCAGCCCCAGCATTTT.

Here the CDR3 reads CASSPLGTVTSATNEKLFF. In DNA form, the CDR3 reads TGTGCCAGCTCACCACTCGGGACAGTGACCTCTGCAACTAATGAAAAACTGTTTTTT. The rearrangement joins TRBV18 to TRBJ1-4; 7 bases line up with TRBD1. CDR1 is KGHSH, CDR2 LQKENI, per germline. The CDR3 contains 19 residues. V was clipped by 1 base and J by 0 bases; unmatched bases: 11.

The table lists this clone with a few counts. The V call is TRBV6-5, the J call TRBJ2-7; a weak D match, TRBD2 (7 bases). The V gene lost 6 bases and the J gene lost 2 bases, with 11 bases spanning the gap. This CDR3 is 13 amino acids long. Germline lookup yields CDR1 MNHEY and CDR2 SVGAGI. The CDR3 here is CASRGGGAYEQYF. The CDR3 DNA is TGTGCCAGCAGAGGGGGAGGGGCCTACGAGCAGTACTTC.

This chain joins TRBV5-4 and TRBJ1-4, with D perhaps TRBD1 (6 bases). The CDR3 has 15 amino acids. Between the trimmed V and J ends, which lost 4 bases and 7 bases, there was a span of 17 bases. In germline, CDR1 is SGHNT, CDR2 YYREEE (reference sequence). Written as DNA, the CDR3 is TGTGCCAGCAGCACAGCCGGGACACGCCCTGAAAAACTGTTTTTT. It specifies CASSTAGTRPEKLFF.

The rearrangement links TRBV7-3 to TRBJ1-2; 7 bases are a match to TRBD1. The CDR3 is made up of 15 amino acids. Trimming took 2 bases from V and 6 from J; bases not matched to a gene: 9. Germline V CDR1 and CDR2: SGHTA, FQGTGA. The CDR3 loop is CASSLVPGGTDGYTF. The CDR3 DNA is TGTGCCAGCAGCTTAGTCCCAGGGGGGACTGATGGCTACACCTTC.

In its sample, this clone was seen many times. DNA of the CDR3: TGTGCCAGCACTAGACAGACTAGCAATCAGCCCCAGCATTTT. Amino acids: CASTRQTSNQPQHF. The rearrangement links TRBV6-5 to TRBJ1-5; D is possibly TRBD1 (5 bases). The germline V and J ends were trimmed by 7 bases and 0 bases, with 10 bases remaining between them. This CDR3 contains 14 residues. Germline CDR1 MNHEY, CDR2 SVGAGI.

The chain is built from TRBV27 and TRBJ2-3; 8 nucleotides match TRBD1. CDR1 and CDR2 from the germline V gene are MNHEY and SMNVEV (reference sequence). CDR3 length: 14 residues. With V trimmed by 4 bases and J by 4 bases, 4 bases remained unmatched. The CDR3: CASSWGRGPDTQYF. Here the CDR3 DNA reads TGTGCCAGCAGTTGGGGCAGGGGGCCAGATACGCAGTATTTT.

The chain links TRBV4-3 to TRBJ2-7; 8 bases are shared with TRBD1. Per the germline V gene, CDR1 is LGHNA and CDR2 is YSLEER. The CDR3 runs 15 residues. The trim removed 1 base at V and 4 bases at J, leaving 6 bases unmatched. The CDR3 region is CASSQAGGQGYEQYF. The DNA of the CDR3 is TGCGCCAGCAGCCAAGCCGGCGGACAGGGATACGAGCAGTACTTC.

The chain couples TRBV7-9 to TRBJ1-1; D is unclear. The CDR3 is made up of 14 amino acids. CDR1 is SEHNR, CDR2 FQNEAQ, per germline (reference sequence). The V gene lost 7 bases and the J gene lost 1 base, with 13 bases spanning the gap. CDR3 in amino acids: CASTTDTPNTEAFF. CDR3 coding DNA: TGTGCCAGCACCACCGATACACCGAACACTGAAGCTTTCTTT.

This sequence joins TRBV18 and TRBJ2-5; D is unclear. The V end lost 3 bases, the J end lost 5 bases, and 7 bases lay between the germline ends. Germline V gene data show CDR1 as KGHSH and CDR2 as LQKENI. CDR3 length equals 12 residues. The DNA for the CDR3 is TGTGCCAGCTCACCCTCGAGGGAGACCCAGTACTTC. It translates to CASSPSRETQYF.

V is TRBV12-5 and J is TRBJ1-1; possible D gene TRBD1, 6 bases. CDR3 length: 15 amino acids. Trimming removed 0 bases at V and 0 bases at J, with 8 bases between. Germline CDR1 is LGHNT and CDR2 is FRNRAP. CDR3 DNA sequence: TGTGCTAGTGGTTTGGTACAGGGAATGAACACTGAAGCTTTCTTT. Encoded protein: CASGLVQGMNTEAFF.

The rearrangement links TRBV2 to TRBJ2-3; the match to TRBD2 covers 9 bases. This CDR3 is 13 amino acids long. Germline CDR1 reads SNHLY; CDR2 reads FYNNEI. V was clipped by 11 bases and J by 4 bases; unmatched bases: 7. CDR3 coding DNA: TGTGCCGCGGGCGGGGGGGTGGCAGATACGCAGTATTTT. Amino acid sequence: CAAGGGVADTQYF.

This chain's CDR3 is CASGLAGDPGAQYF. CDR3 coding DNA: TGTGCCAGCGGACTAGCGGGGGACCCCGGGGCGCAGTATTTT. The chain recombines TRBV6-1 with TRBJ2-3; 13 bases match TRBD2. V lost 8 bases to trimming and J lost 10 bases; unmatched junction nucleotides: 9. CDR1 and CDR2 (germline): MNHNS, SASEGT. There are 14 residues in the CDR3.

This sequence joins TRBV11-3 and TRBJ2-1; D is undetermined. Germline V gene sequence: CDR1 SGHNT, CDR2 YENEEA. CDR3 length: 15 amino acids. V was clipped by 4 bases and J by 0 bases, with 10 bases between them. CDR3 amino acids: CASSSWSSSYNEQFF. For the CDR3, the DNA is TGTGCCAGCAGCTCCTGGTCGAGCTCCTACAATGAGCAGTTCTTC.

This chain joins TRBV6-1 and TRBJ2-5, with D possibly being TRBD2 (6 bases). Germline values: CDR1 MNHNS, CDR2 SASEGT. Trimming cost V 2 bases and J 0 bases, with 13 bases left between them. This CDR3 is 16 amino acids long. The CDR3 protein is CASSEMGGGYQETQYF. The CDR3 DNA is TGTGCCAGCAGTGAAATGGGAGGTGGGTACCAAGAGACCCAGTACTTC.

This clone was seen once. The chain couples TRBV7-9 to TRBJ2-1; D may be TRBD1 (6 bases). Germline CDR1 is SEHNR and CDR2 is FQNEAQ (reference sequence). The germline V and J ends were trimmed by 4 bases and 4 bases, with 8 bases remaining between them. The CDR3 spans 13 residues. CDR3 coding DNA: TGTGCCAGCAGCTCAACAGGGTACAATGAGCAGTTCTTC. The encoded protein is CASSSTGYNEQFF.

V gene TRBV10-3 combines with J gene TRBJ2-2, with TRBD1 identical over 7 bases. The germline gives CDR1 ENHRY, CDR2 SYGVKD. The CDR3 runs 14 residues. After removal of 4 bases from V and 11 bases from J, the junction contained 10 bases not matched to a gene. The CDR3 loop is CAISGESRGGELFF. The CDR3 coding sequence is TGTGCCATCAGTGGGGAGAGCCGAGGGGGCGAGCTGTTTTTT.

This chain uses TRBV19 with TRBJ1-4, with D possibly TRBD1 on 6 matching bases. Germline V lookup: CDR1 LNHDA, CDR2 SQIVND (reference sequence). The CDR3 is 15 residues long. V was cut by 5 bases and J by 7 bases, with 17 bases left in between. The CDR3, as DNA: TGTGCCAGTAGTCCCGCCAGGGGTTTGGGTGAAAAACTGTTTTTT. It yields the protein CASSPARGLGEKLFF.